Listed below are T cell receptor beta chains from one sample, sequenced in a study of blood T cell repertoires in COVID-19. Profiled with immunoSEQ multiplex PCR; TCRdb holds only in-frame clones, not every one. The data show about 200,000 clones, with approximately 85% seen just once and 3% to 4% held by the top ten. Sequencing was performed on peripheral blood. The source is a man in his sixties with acute or convalescent COVID-19. CDR3s include the opening cysteine and the closing phenylalanine or tryptophan. A D gene is named only where the DNA matches it firmly. Not all rows give a size; the values are once, few, many and, for expanded clones, a class.

v_call	j_call	d_call	clone_size	cdr3_aa	cdr3_nt
TRBV6-6	TRBJ2-7	NA	NA	CASSYNPRDEQYF	TGTGCCAGCAGTTACAATCCCAGGGACGAGCAGTACTTC
TRBV18	TRBJ1-1	NA	NA	CASSESRENEAFF	TGTGCCAGCTCAGAAAGCCGGGAGAATGAAGCTTTCTTT
TRBV24-1	TRBJ2-3	TRBD2	NA	CATSPTSGSGPDTQYF	TGTGCCACCAGTCCGACTAGCGGGAGCGGCCCAGATACGCAGTATTTT
TRBV27	TRBJ1-6	NA	NA	CASSLTGDSPLHF	TGTGCCAGCAGTTTAACCGGTGATTCACCCCTCCACTTT
TRBV4-1	TRBJ2-7	NA	NA	CASSQDTGYWGGEQYF	TGCGCCAGCAGCCAAGACACAGGGTACTGGGGGGGCGAGCAGTACTTC
TRBV6-7	TRBJ1-4	TRBD1	NA	CASSYSPVETGDEKLFF	TGTGCCAGCAGTTACTCCCCCGTGGAGACAGGGGACGAAAAACTGTTTTTT
TRBV7-2	TRBJ2-5	NA	NA	CASSRQETQYF	TGTGCCAGCAGCCGGCAAGAGACCCAGTACTTC
TRBV30	TRBJ2-5	NA	NA	CAWSGFWRLQETQYF	TGTGCCTGGAGTGGGTTCTGGCGGCTCCAAGAGACCCAGTACTTC
TRBV7-9	TRBJ2-1	TRBD2	NA	CASSETSGRGLSFF	TGTGCCAGCAGCGAGACTAGCGGGAGAGGTTTGTCGTTCTTC
TRBV4-3	TRBJ2-1	TRBD1	NA	CASSQLGQVYNEQFF	TGCGCCAGCAGCCAACTAGGACAGGTTTACAATGAGCAGTTCTTC
TRBV7-2	TRBJ2-7	TRBD2	NA	CASSTRLADRQYF	TGTGCCAGCAGCACTCGACTAGCCGACCGGCAGTACTTC
TRBV29-1	TRBJ1-1	NA	once	CSVDRESTEAFF	TGCAGCGTTGATAGGGAGAGCACTGAAGCTTTCTTT
TRBV28	TRBJ2-5	TRBD1	NA	CASRYTGTGPSATQYF	TGTGCCAGCAGGTATACCGGGACAGGCCCGTCGGCGACCCAGTACTTC
TRBV19	TRBJ2-7	TRBD1	NA	CASISGTGVGEQYF	TGTGCCAGTATTTCCGGGACAGGGGTGGGCGAGCAGTACTTC
TRBV5-1	TRBJ2-5	TRBD2	NA	CASSKYSGRGQETQYF	TGCGCCAGCAGCAAGTATAGCGGGAGGGGACAAGAGACCCAGTACTTC
TRBV5-1	TRBJ2-7	NA	NA	CASSLAGGEYEQYF	TGCGCCAGCAGCTTGGCGGGCGGGGAATACGAGCAGTACTTC
TRBV10-3	TRBJ2-1	TRBD2	NA	CAIRGPGLAGDNEQFF	TGTGCCATCAGGGGTCCGGGACTAGCGGGAGACAATGAGCAGTTCTTC
TRBV30	TRBJ2-1	TRBD2	NA	CAWSRLSGRVSNEQFF	TGTGCCTGGAGTAGGCTAAGCGGGAGAGTAAGCAATGAGCAGTTCTTC
TRBV14	TRBJ2-1	TRBD2	NA	CASSHRIGSREASFEQFF	TGTGCCAGCAGCCACCGAATTGGAAGCCGGGAGGCCTCCTTTGAGCAGTTCTTC
TRBV30	TRBJ2-3	NA	once	CAWSVRGNTQYF	TGTGCCTGGAGTGTGCGGGGAAATACGCAGTATTTT
TRBV6-5	TRBJ1-2	NA	NA	CASSPRQGGGYTF	TGTGCCAGCAGCCCCCGGCAGGGAGGTGGCTACACCTTC
TRBV28	TRBJ2-7	NA	once	CATRRQGGYEQYF	TGTGCCACCCGACGGCAGGGGGGCTACGAGCAGTACTTC
TRBV18	TRBJ2-3	TRBD2	NA	CASSPGTSATDTQYF	TGTGCCAGCTCACCAGGCACTAGCGCCACAGATACGCAGTATTTT
TRBV23-1	TRBJ1-5	NA	NA	CASSQRGNGNQPQHF	TGCGCCAGCAGTCAACGAGGGAACGGCAATCAGCCCCAGCATTTT
TRBV3-1/TRBV3-2	TRBJ1-1	NA	once	CASRSNQGSGTEAFF	TGTGCCAGCAGATCAAACCAGGGATCGGGCACTGAAGCTTTCTTT
TRBV15	TRBJ2-7	NA	NA	CATSNNRASLYKQYF	TGTGCCACCAGCAACAATAGGGCTAGCTTGTACAAGCAGTACTTC
TRBV12-3/TRBV12-4	TRBJ1-2	NA	NA	CASSLDRVNGYTF	TGTGCCAGCAGTTTAGACAGGGTGAATGGCTACACCTTC
TRBV24-1	TRBJ2-2	TRBD1	NA	CATSVQGAGTGELFF	TGTGCCACCAGTGTACAGGGGGCAGGCACCGGGGAGCTGTTTTTT
TRBV5-1	TRBJ2-5	TRBD2	NA	CASSFNSGIAETQYF	TGCGCCAGCAGCTTTAATAGCGGGATCGCAGAGACCCAGTACTTC
TRBV7-9	TRBJ2-5	TRBD2	NA	CASKVGTSGIETQYF	TGTGCCAGTAAGGTGGGGACTAGCGGGATAGAGACCCAGTACTTC
TRBV6-2/TRBV6-3	TRBJ2-3	TRBD1	NA	CASSTTGGFTQYF	TGTGCCAGCAGCACCACAGGGGGATTTACGCAGTATTTT
TRBV7-2	TRBJ2-3	NA	NA	CASSSQFFLSADTQYF	TGTGCCAGCAGCTCACAGTTCTTCCTCTCGGCAGATACGCAGTATTTT
TRBV18	TRBJ2-5	TRBD2	NA	CASSPTSDQETQYF	TGTGCCAGCTCTCCTACTAGCGACCAAGAGACCCAGTACTTC
TRBV7-9	TRBJ1-2	NA	NA	CASSHTGRGYGYTF	TGTGCCAGCAGCCATACTGGGAGAGGCTATGGCTACACCTTC
TRBV14	TRBJ2-5	NA	NA	CASSQGALRETQYF	TGTGCCAGCAGCCAAGGGGCCCTCCGGGAGACCCAGTACTTC
TRBV9	TRBJ2-2	NA	NA	CASSARRANTGELFF	TGTGCCAGCAGCGCTCGGAGGGCCAACACCGGGGAGCTGTTTTTT
TRBV5-1	TRBJ2-7	NA	NA	CASSPDSSSYEQYF	TGCGCCAGCAGCCCGGACAGTAGCTCCTACGAGCAGTACTTC
TRBV11-2	TRBJ2-7	NA	NA	CASKGRSYEQYF	TGTGCCAGCAAGGGGCGCAGCTACGAGCAGTACTTC
TRBV6-5	TRBJ1-4	TRBD1	NA	CASRDRGFADEKLFF	TGTGCCAGCCGGGACAGGGGGTTCGCGGATGAAAAACTGTTTTTT
TRBV7-8	TRBJ2-5	NA	NA	CASSPGVSETQYF	TGTGCCAGCAGCCCCGGGGTTTCAGAGACCCAGTACTTC
TRBV3-1/TRBV3-2	TRBJ2-3	NA	NA	CASSQSGDTQYF	TGTGCCAGCAGCCAATCCGGGGATACGCAGTATTTT
TRBV6-5	TRBJ2-3	NA	once	CASAMNQDTQYF	TGTGCCAGCGCCATGAACCAGGATACGCAGTATTTT
TRBV4-1	TRBJ2-3	TRBD2	NA	CASSQVGLAGDPGDTQYF	TGCGCCAGCAGCCAAGTCGGACTAGCGGGAGACCCTGGAGATACGCAGTATTTT
TRBV15	TRBJ2-3	NA	NA	CATSRVQETDTQYF	TGTGCCACCAGCAGAGTTCAAGAGACAGATACGCAGTATTTT
TRBV27	TRBJ1-1	TRBD1	NA	CASSLLQGAGTEAFF	TGTGCCAGCAGTCTATTACAGGGGGCGGGGACTGAAGCTTTCTTT
TRBV18	TRBJ2-2	NA	NA	CASSPESDTGELFF	TGTGCCAGCTCACCAGAGAGCGACACCGGGGAGCTGTTTTTT
TRBV2	TRBJ1-5	NA	NA	CASSGTAGSNQPQHF	TGTGCCAGCAGTGGGACAGCGGGGAGCAATCAGCCCCAGCATTTT
TRBV10-3	TRBJ2-7	NA	once	CAISDRGSTYYEQYF	TGTGCCATCAGTGATCGCGGGTCTACCTATTACGAGCAGTACTTC
TRBV5-1	TRBJ2-1	NA	NA	CASSLGLPTSGEQFF	TGCGCCAGCAGCTTGGGACTACCCACATCGGGTGAGCAGTTCTTC